This TCR beta chain was retrieved from a study of molecular identifiers for immune sequencing clone quantification. V was clipped by 0 bases and J by 0 bases, with 12 bases between them. The germline CDR1 and CDR2 sequences are SGHRS and YFSETQ. The CDR3 has 16 amino acids. Findings and limits, study-wide: Clones above 20 RNA copies contained over 99% of effector molecules and under 1% of naive molecules.

This clonotype has ten or more counts. Its antigen is not identified. TCRdb analysed the PCR reads with MiXCR anew, one entry per CDR3 protein. The profile shows over 550,000 distinct CDR3 sequences, approximately 24% of them singletons. This clonotype was sampled from a human donor in good health. Some libraries in this study had Jurkat cell RNA spiked in. Material for sequencing was naive CD8+ T cells from blood, with Jurkat cell RNA spiked in. Subset: FACS-sorted CD8+CD4-CCR7+CD45RA+ naive T cells. The rearrangement links TRBV5-1 to TRBJ1-1, with D possibly being TRBD1 (5 bases). DNA of the CDR3: TGCGCCAGCAGCTTGGCGCAGGGAATTATGAACACTGAAGCTTTCTTT. Its translation is CASSLAQGIMNTEAFF.